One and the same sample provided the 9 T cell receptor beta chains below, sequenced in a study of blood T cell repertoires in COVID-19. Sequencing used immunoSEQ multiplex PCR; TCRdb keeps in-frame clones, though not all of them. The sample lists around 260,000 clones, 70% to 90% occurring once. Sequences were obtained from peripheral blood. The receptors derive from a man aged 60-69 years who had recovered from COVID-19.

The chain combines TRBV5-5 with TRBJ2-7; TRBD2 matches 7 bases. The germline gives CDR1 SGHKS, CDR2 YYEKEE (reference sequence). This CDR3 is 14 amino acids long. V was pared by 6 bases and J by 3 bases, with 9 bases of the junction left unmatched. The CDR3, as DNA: TGTGCCAGCACTGCTGGGAGGGCGGTCTACGAGCAGTACTTC. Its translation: CASTAGRAVYEQYF.

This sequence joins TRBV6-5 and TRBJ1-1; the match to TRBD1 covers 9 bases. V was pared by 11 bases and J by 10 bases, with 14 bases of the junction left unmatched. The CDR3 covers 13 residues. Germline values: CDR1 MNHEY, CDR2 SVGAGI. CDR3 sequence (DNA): TGTGCCTCCCGGGACAGGGATTCCGGGGGAGCTTTCTTT. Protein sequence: CASRDRDSGGAFF.

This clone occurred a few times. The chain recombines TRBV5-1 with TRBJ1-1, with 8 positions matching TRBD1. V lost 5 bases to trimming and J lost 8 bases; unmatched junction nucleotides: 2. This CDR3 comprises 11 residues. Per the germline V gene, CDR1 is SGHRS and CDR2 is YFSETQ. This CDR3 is CASRGQVEAFF. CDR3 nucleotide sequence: TGCGCCAGCAGGGGACAGGTCGAAGCTTTCTTT.

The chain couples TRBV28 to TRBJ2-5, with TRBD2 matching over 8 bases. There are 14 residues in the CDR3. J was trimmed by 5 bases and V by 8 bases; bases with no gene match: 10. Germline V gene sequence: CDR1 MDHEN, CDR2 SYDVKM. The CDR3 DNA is TGTGCCAGCGCCCCCGGGGGGGCCGGGGAGACCCAGTACTTC. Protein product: CASAPGGAGETQYF.

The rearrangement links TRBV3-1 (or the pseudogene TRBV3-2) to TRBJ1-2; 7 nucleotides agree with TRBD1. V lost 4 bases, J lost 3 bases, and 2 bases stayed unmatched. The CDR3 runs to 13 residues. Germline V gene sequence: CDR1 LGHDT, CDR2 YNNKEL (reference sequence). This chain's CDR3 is CASSPGGYYGYTF. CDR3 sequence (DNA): TGTGCCAGCAGCCCAGGGGGTTACTATGGCTACACCTTC.

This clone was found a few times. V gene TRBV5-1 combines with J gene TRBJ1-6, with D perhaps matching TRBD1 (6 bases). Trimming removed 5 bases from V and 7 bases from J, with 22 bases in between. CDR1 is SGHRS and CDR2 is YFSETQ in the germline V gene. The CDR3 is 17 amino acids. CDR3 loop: CASSTVPGAIINSPLHF. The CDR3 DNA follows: TGCGCCAGCAGTACCGTCCCAGGGGCGATTATAAATTCACCCCTCCACTTT.

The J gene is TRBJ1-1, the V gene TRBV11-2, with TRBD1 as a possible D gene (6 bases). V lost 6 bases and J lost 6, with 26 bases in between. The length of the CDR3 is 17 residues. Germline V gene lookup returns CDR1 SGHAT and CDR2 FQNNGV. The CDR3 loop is CASRPLGTGQSLAEAFF. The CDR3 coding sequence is TGTGCCAGCAGACCCCTCGGTACGGGACAATCGCTGGCTGAAGCTTTCTTT.

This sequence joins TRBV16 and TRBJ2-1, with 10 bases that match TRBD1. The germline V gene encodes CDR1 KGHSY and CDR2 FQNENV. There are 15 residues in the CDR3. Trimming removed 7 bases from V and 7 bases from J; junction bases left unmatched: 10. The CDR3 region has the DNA TGTGCCAGCACCCCCACCGGACAGGGGGGGAATGAGCAGTTCTTC. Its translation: CASTPTGQGGNEQFF.

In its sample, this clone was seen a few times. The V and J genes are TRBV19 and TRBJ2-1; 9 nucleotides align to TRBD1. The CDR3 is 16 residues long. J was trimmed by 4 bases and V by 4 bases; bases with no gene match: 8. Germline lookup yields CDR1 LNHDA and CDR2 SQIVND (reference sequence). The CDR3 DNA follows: TGTGCCAGTAGTACCGAGACAGGGGGAAGGTACAATGAGCAGTTCTTC. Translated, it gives CASSTETGGRYNEQFF. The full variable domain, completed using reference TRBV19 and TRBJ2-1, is DGGITQSPKYLFRKEGQNVTLSCEQNLNHDAMYWYRQDPGQGLRLIYYSQIVNDFQKGDIAEGYSVSREKKESFPLTVTSAQKNPTAFYLCASSTETGGRYNEQFFGPGTRLTVL.